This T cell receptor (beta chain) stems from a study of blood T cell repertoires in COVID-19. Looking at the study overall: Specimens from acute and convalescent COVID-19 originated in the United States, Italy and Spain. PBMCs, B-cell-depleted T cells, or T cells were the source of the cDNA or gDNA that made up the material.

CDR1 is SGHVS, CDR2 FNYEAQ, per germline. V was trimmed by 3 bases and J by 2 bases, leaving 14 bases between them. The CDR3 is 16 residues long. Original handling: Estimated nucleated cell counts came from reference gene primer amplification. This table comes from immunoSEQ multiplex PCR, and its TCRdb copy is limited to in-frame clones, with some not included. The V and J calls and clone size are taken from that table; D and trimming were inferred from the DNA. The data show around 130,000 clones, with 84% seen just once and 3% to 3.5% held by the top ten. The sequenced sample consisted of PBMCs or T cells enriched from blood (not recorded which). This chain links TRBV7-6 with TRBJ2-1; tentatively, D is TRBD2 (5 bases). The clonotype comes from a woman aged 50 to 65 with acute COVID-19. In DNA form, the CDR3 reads TGTGCCAGCAGCTTCGGTGGGAGTGGAGCCTACAATGAGCAGTTCTTC. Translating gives CASSFGGSGAYNEQFF.